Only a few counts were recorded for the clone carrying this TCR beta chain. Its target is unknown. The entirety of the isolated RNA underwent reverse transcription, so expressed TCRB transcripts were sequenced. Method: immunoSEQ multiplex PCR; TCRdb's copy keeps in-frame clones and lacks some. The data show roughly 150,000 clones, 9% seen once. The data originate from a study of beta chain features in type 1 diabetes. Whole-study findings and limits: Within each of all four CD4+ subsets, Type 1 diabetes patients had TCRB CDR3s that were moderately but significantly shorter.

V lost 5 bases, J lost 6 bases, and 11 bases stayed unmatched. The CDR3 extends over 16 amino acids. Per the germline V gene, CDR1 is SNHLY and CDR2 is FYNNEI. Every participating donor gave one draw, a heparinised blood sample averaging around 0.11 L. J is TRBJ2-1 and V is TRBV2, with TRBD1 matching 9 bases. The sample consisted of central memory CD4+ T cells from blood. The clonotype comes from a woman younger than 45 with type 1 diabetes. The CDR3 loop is CASSFVRDRATNEQFF. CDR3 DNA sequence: TGTGCCAGCAGTTTCGTCCGGGACAGGGCGACCAATGAGCAGTTCTTC. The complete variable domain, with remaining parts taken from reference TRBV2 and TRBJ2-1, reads EPEVTQTPSHQVTQMGQEVILRCVPISNHLYFYWYRQILGQKVEFLVSFYNNEISEKSEIFDDQFSVERPDGSNFTLKIRSTKLEDSAMYFCASSFVRDRATNEQFFGPGTRLTVL.